This paragraph covers one T cell receptor (beta chain) sequence. The antigen is unknown. These data originate in a study of cytomegalovirus exposure and HLA in healthy donors. Study conclusions and caveats: Rare TCR sequences dominated, though some public TCRs recurred in many donors. A later analysis associated 15,000 to 20,000 TCR beta sequences with HLA alleles at a 0.05 false discovery rate.

The PCR made use of 60 Vbeta and 13 Jbeta primers. Assay used: immunoSEQ multiplex PCR; TCRdb lists only in-frame clones, some missing. The sample lists around 110,000 clones; roughly four fifths were seen once. V was cut by 2 bases and J by 0 bases, with 10 bases left in between. The CDR3 loop spans 15 amino acids. Germline V CDR1 and CDR2: MNHNY, SVGAGI (reference sequence). What was sequenced was PBMCs. This clonotype was sampled from a man aged 50-59 years in good health and CMV-seronegative. This chain connects TRBV6-6 to TRBJ2-5, with D tentatively TRBD2 (5 bases). The chain's CDR3 is CASSYRRADQETQYF. CDR3 nucleotides: TGTGCCAGCAGTTACCGGCGGGCGGACCAAGAGACCCAGTACTTC.